These 27 T cell receptor beta chains were sequenced from one sample in a study of blood T cell repertoires in COVID-19. This table comes from immunoSEQ multiplex PCR, and its TCRdb copy is limited to in-frame clones, with some not included. The sample shows about 59,000 clones, around 73% of them seen only once. Sequencing was carried out using peripheral blood. Receptors originate from a man aged 80 or over with acute or convalescent COVID-19.

This rearrangement joins TRBV30 to TRBJ2-5; D possibly corresponds to TRBD1 (6 bases). The CDR3 loop spans 15 amino acids. Per germline, CDR1 GTSNPN and CDR2 SVGIG (reference sequence). Trimming removed 0 bases from V and 1 base from J, with 12 bases in between. As DNA, the CDR3 is TGTGCCTGGAGTGTACGGCGAGGGGGCCAAGAGACCCAGTACTTC. Its translation: CAWSVRRGGQETQYF.

This clone was seen only once. V and J are TRBV6-1 and TRBJ2-7; 7 bases align to TRBD1. In germline, CDR1 is MNHNS, CDR2 SASEGT. CDR3 length equals 11 residues. Germline trimming cut 2 bases from V and 9 bases from J; bases unmatched to any gene: 1. The CDR3 reads CASSENRGQYF. The DNA of the CDR3 is TGTGCCAGCAGTGAAAACAGGGGGCAGTACTTC.

The gene calls are TRBV11-2 and TRBJ1-2, with D possibly TRBD1 on 6 matching bases. The CDR3 length is 14 residues. Trimming removed 5 bases from V and 7 bases from J, with 17 bases in between. Germline V gene lookup returns CDR1 SGHAT and CDR2 FQNNGV. The CDR3 coding sequence is TGTGCCAGCAGCACGAGGGGGGGGACGGGTGGCTACACCTTC. Translating gives CASSTRGGTGGYTF.

The chain couples TRBV5-1 to TRBJ2-7; TRBD2 agrees at 11 bases. The trim removed 3 bases at V and 3 bases at J, leaving 2 bases unmatched. Germline V gene lookup returns CDR1 SGHRS and CDR2 YFSETQ. The CDR3 runs to 14 residues. DNA of the CDR3: TGCGCCAGCAGCTCTACTAGCGGGAGCTACGAGCAGTACTTC. It codes for CASSSTSGSYEQYF.

The gene calls are TRBV30 and TRBJ1-4, with 7 bases aligning to TRBD1. J was trimmed by 8 bases and V by 3 bases; bases with no gene match: 9. CDR1 is GTSNPN and CDR2 is SVGIG in the germline V gene (reference sequence). CDR3 size: 14 residues. The CDR3 DNA follows: TGTGCCTGGAGGTCCAGGGGGGCAAGCGAAAAACTGTTTTTT. This gives the protein CAWRSRGASEKLFF.

This chain links TRBV11-2 with TRBJ2-3; 7 positions agree with TRBD2. The CDR3 length is 16 residues. The germline V gene has CDR1 SGHAT and CDR2 FQNNGV. J was trimmed by 3 bases and V by 3 bases; bases with no gene match: 9. CDR3 sequence: CASSLRVAGVTDTQYF. The CDR3 DNA sequence: TGTGCCAGCAGCTTGAGGGTGGCGGGGGTTACAGATACGCAGTATTTT.

The V call is TRBV6-5, the J call TRBJ1-1, with D maybe TRBD1 (6 bases). Germline V CDR1 and CDR2: MNHEY, SVGAGI. With 6 bases removed from V and 2 bases from J, the gap between germline ends came to 16 bases. The CDR3 sequence is 15 residues long. CDR3: CASSLNGQTNTEAFF. CDR3 in DNA: TGTGCCAGCAGCTTAAATGGACAGACAAACACTGAAGCTTTCTTT.

The chain carries TRBV19 and TRBJ1-1, with D possibly matching TRBD1 (5 bases). CDR3 length: 14 residues. Trimming stripped 3 bases from V and 6 bases from J, with 14 bases between. The germline V gene encodes CDR1 LNHDA and CDR2 SQIVND (reference sequence). CDR3 nucleotide sequence: TGTGCCAGTAGTATGGGGAAGGGGTACCCTGAAGCTTTCTTT. It specifies CASSMGKGYPEAFF. The complete variable domain, with remaining parts taken from reference TRBV19 and TRBJ1-1, reads DGGITQSPKYLFRKEGQNVTLSCEQNLNHDAMYWYRQDPGQGLRLIYYSQIVNDFQKGDIAEGYSVSREKKESFPLTVTSAQKNPTAFYLCASSMGKGYPEAFFGQGTRLTVV.

The V call is TRBV12-3 or TRBV12-4, the J call TRBJ1-1; tentative D call: TRBD1 (6 bases). The ends were cut back, 4 bases at V and 8 bases at J, with 14 bases in the middle. The CDR3 loop spans 13 amino acids. CDR3 sequence: CASSWGDGTEAFF. CDR3 DNA: TGTGCCAGCAGTTGGGGAGACGGGACAGAAGCTTTCTTT.

This chain joins TRBV18 and TRBJ2-5; D perhaps matches TRBD1 (6 bases). CDR1 and CDR2 from the germline V gene are KGHSH and LQKENI. Trimming shortened V by 3 bases and J by 0 bases, and 8 bases separated the two germline ends. The CDR3 is 14 amino acids. This CDR3 reads CASSPGAHQETQYF. The DNA of the CDR3 is TGTGCCAGCTCACCGGGGGCCCACCAAGAGACCCAGTACTTC.

The gene calls are TRBV3-1 (or the pseudogene TRBV3-2) and TRBJ2-3, with TRBD2 as a possible D gene (6 bases). This CDR3 has 15 amino acids. The ends were cut back, 4 bases at V and 0 bases at J, with 11 bases in the middle. In germline, CDR1 is LGHDT, CDR2 YNNKEL (reference sequence). The DNA for the CDR3 is TGTGCCAGCAGCCGGGACTTAACTAGCACAGATACGCAGTATTTT. This codes for CASSRDLTSTDTQYF.

The rearrangement joins TRBV6-1 to TRBJ1-1; no clear D. V gave up 1 base and J gave up 4 bases, with 10 bases separating them. The length of the CDR3 is 14 residues. Germline V gene lookup returns CDR1 MNHNS and CDR2 SASEGT. Here the CDR3 DNA reads TGTGCCAGCAGTGAAGAAGGGAGTGTCACTGAAGCTTTCTTT. Its translation: CASSEEGSVTEAFF.

The chain uses TRBV30 and TRBJ1-4; D not certain. V was cut by 3 bases and J by 8 bases, with 7 bases left in between. Germline V gene data show CDR1 as GTSNPN and CDR2 as SVGIG (reference sequence). There are 11 residues in the CDR3. The CDR3 nucleotides read TGTGCCTGGAGCGACTACGAAAAACTGTTTTTT. Its protein is CAWSDYEKLFF.

This sequence joins TRBV5-1 and TRBJ2-1; D is undetermined. Germline V gives CDR1 SGHRS, CDR2 YFSETQ. This CDR3 has 15 residues. V dropped 4 bases and J dropped 0 bases, with 11 bases sitting between them. The CDR3 coding sequence is TGCGCCAGCAGCCCCGCAGAAAGCTCCTACAATGAGCAGTTCTTC. This gives the protein CASSPAESSYNEQFF.

The J gene is TRBJ1-1, the V gene TRBV3-1 (or the pseudogene TRBV3-2); 7 positions agree with TRBD1. CDR1 and CDR2 from the germline V gene are LGHDT and YNNKEL (reference sequence). Trimming removed 5 bases from V and 1 base from J; junction bases left unmatched: 4. The CDR3 extends over 14 amino acids. CDR3 in DNA: TGTGCCAGCAGCGATGGGACAGCGAACACTGAAGCTTTCTTT. As protein: CASSDGTANTEAFF.

The rearrangement uses TRBV24-1 and TRBJ1-2, with D possibly being TRBD1 (6 bases). The V end lost 3 bases, the J end lost 7 bases, and 14 bases lay between the germline ends. CDR1 is KGHDR, CDR2 SFDVKD, per germline. The CDR3 runs to 14 residues. CDR3 DNA sequence: TGTGCCACCAGTGATCCACAGGGTGTACGTGGCTACACCTTC. Its protein is CATSDPQGVRGYTF.

This clone occurred once. The chain carries TRBV24-1 and TRBJ2-2; the match to TRBD2 covers 8 bases. After removal of 4 bases from V and 7 bases from J, the junction contained 10 bases not matched to a gene. Germline V gene data show CDR1 as KGHDR and CDR2 as SFDVKD. The CDR3 is 16 amino acids. CDR3 protein: CATSEHTAGVFGELFF. Here the CDR3 DNA reads TGTGCCACCAGTGAACATACAGCGGGGGTATTCGGGGAGCTGTTTTTT.

The chain combines TRBV7-2 with TRBJ2-1, with D hard to call. Germline-derived CDR1 and CDR2 are SGHTA and FQGNSA. Trimming stripped 1 base from V and 0 bases from J, with 7 bases between. This CDR3 region has 15 residues. CDR3 residues: CASSLGESSYNEQFF. The CDR3 coding sequence is TGTGCCAGCAGCTTAGGAGAGAGCTCCTACAATGAGCAGTTCTTC.

Here the CDR3 DNA reads TGTGCCAGAACGAACCGGGACAGCTCCTACGAGCAGTACTTC. Protein product: CARTNRDSSYEQYF. The chain recombines TRBV21-1 with TRBJ2-7; the table's D call of TRBD1 was not tested on the DNA. TRBV21-1 is recorded as a pseudogene. The CDR3 sequence is 14 residues long.

The chain is built from TRBV19 and TRBJ1-2, with TRBD1 matching over 9 bases. Germline V gene data show CDR1 as LNHDA and CDR2 as SQIVND (reference sequence). This CDR3 is built from 18 residues. J lost 5 bases, V lost 7 bases, and 20 bases had no gene match. CDR3 DNA sequence: TGTGCCAGTATCGGGTCATTTCGCCGGGACAGGGACATTTATGGCTACACCTTC. It is translated as CASIGSFRRDRDIYGYTF.

The chain recombines TRBV6-5 with TRBJ2-3; D gene ambiguous. CDR1 MNHEY and CDR2 SVGAGI come from the germline V gene. CDR3 length: 15 amino acids. The V end was cut by 6 bases, the J end by 2 bases, with 15 bases between. CDR3 sequence: CASRPLRPNTDTQYF. The CDR3 bases are TGTGCCAGCAGACCCTTGAGGCCCAACACAGATACGCAGTATTTT.

This chain joins TRBV11-2 and TRBJ1-1; possible D gene TRBD1, 6 bases. The V and J ends lost 4 bases and 5 bases respectively, with 11 bases between them. This CDR3 has 13 amino acids. Germline assignment: CDR1 SGHAT and CDR2 FQNNGV. CDR3 protein: CASSSIGQTEAFF. In nucleotides, the CDR3 is TGTGCCAGCAGCTCCATAGGACAGACTGAAGCTTTCTTT.

V usage is TRBV25-1 and J usage is TRBJ1-3, with 8 bases that match TRBD1. V lost 6 bases, J lost 8 bases, and 6 bases stayed unmatched. There are 13 residues in the CDR3. Germline V lookup: CDR1 MGHDK, CDR2 SYGVNS. In DNA form, the CDR3 reads TGTGCCAGCAGGCGGGGACAGGCGGACACCATATATTTT. The encoded protein is CASRRGQADTIYF.

V usage is TRBV6-5 and J usage is TRBJ2-1; 8 nucleotides line up with TRBD1. The V gene's germline CDR1 is MNHEY and CDR2 SVGAGI. CDR3 length: 13 amino acids. The V gene end was trimmed by 1 base and the J gene end by 12 bases; junction bases not matched to a gene: 5. The CDR3 is CASSYFLDRVQFF. In DNA form, the CDR3 reads TGTGCCAGCAGTTACTTTTTGGACAGGGTGCAGTTCTTC.

V gene TRBV5-1 combines with J gene TRBJ2-2; D is possibly TRBD1 (6 bases). The V end lost 2 bases, the J end lost 2 bases, and 10 bases lay between the germline ends. The CDR3 is 15 amino acids. The germline CDR1 and CDR2 sequences are SGHRS and YFSETQ. CDR3 amino acids: CASSLQGSNTGELFF. CDR3 nucleotides: TGCGCCAGCAGCTTACAGGGAAGTAACACCGGGGAGCTGTTTTTT.

The V gene is TRBV6-6, the J gene TRBJ1-1; D possibly corresponds to TRBD1 (6 bases). CDR1 and CDR2 from the germline V gene are MNHNY and SVGAGI (reference sequence). CDR3 length equals 14 residues. V was cut by 6 bases and J by 1 base, with 12 bases left in between. The CDR3 loop reads CASRKTGQNTEAFF. The CDR3 coding sequence is TGTGCCAGCAGGAAAACAGGGCAGAACACTGAAGCTTTCTTT.

The V call is TRBV30, the J call TRBJ1-6, with D maybe TRBD1 (5 bases). Germline loops: CDR1 GTSNPN, CDR2 SVGIG (reference sequence). This CDR3 is 15 amino acids long. The ends were cut back, 4 bases at V and 4 bases at J, with 14 bases in the middle. CDR3 amino acids: CAWNGRASYNSPLHF. The DNA for the CDR3 is TGTGCCTGGAACGGCAGGGCTTCTTATAATTCACCCCTCCACTTT.